What follows are 12 T cell receptor beta chains derived from one specimen sequenced in a study of regulatory T cells in long-lasting Graves disease. Time point indicated: persistent/refractory GD, antithyroid drugs over 5 years with positive TRAb. The TCR library was made from RNA that had been extracted from PBMCs in TRIzol. Assembly of TCR beta libraries relied on iRepertoire HTBI primers together with Arm-PCR of CDR3 regions. One entry per CDR3 protein, called by TCRdb with MiXCR from the multiplex PCR reads. This table holds some 450,000 distinct CDR3 sequences, 23% found once. Sequencing used peripheral blood mononuclear cells (PBMCs), obtained when the disease was refractory, from a patient treated with antithyroid drugs. All receptors derive from a female donor with Graves disease.

The chain uses TRBV13 and TRBJ2-7, with TRBD1 identical over 8 bases. CDR1 PRHDT and CDR2 FYEKMQ come from the germline V gene (reference sequence). The trim removed 3 bases at V and 4 bases at J, leaving 5 bases unmatched. The CDR3 is 14 residues long. The CDR3 coding sequence is TGTGCCAGCAGCTTCCGACAGGGGCGGTACGAGCAGTACTTC. It translates to CASSFRQGRYEQYF.

About this clonotype itself: One base away lies a much larger clone, so this may be a sequencing read error. This chain links TRBV28 with TRBJ2-2; D may match TRBD1 or TRBD2 (5 bases each). The length of the CDR3 is 14 residues. Germline CDR1 reads MDHEN; CDR2 reads SYDVKM. The CDR3 nucleotides are TGTGCCACCTCCGTCCAGACAGTCACCGGGGAGCTGTCTTTT. As protein: CATSVQTVTGELSF.

V gene TRBV7-9 combines with J gene TRBJ2-5; 8 nucleotides match TRBD2. Germline CDR1 is SEHNR and CDR2 is FQNEAQ (reference sequence). Trimming cost V 5 bases and J 0 bases; bases outside gene matches: 20. This CDR3 contains 20 residues. This CDR3 reads CASSRVPVGGSGSHQETQYF. The CDR3 DNA reads as TGTGCCAGCAGCCGCGTTCCCGTGGGGGGAAGCGGGAGCCACCAAGAGACCCAGTACTTC.

V usage is TRBV6-1 and J usage is TRBJ2-7, with 8 bases matching TRBD1. V gave up 2 bases and J gave up 2 bases; unmatched junction bases: 2. Germline V gives CDR1 MNHNS, CDR2 SASEGT. The CDR3 consists of 14 residues. CDR3 residues: CASSERTGPYEQYF. The CDR3 DNA follows: TGTGCCAGCAGTGAACGGACAGGGCCCTACGAGCAGTACTTC.

A few counts support this clonotype. The J gene is TRBJ2-2, the V gene TRBV15; TRBD1 matches at 8 bases. The V segment lost 1 base and the J segment 7 bases; nucleotides outside the gene matches: 5. CDR1 and CDR2 from the germline V gene are LNHNV and YYDKDF (reference sequence). The length of the CDR3 is 15 residues. In nucleotides, the CDR3 is TGTGCCACCAGCAGAGGGGGGACAGGCGTCGGGGAGCTGTTTTTT. Translation: CATSRGGTGVGELFF.

Remarks on this clonotype: A much larger clone lies one base from this, so it may be a read error. The chain uses TRBV7-2 and TRBJ2-2, with TRBD2 matching over 11 bases. V was pared by 7 bases and J by 6 bases, with 13 bases of the junction left unmatched. The CDR3 loop spans 17 amino acids. Germline V gene sequence: CDR1 SGHTA, CDR2 FQGNSA. DNA of the CDR3: TGTGCCAGCACGACTAGCGGGATCTTCCTTAACGCCGGGGAGCTGTTTTTT. Translated, it gives CASTTSGIFLNAGELFF.

There are a few counts of this clonotype. The chain joins TRBV6-1 to TRBJ1-1, with 7 bases lining up with TRBD1. The CDR3 loop spans 15 amino acids. J gave up 2 bases and V 8 bases, and 11 bases lay outside the gene matches. Germline V gene lookup returns CDR1 MNHNS and CDR2 SASEGT. CDR3 coding DNA: TGTGCCAGCCTTAGTCCCAGGGGGACTAACACTGAAGCTTTCTTT. Amino acid sequence: CASLSPRGTNTEAFF.

This clonotype was seen at least ten times. The chain combines TRBV9 with TRBJ1-1, with TRBD1 matching 7 bases. The CDR3 sequence is 15 residues long. Trimming cost V 3 bases and J 0 bases; bases outside gene matches: 5. Germline V lookup: CDR1 SGDLS, CDR2 YYNGEE. The CDR3 nucleotides read TGTGCCAGCAGCGCCAGGGGGTCCATGAACACTGAAGCTTTCTTT. Protein: CASSARGSMNTEAFF.

In its sample, this clonotype was seen a few times. The chain couples TRBV19 to TRBJ1-5, with D maybe TRBD1 (5 bases). Germline V gene data show CDR1 as LNHDA and CDR2 as SQIVND (reference sequence). This CDR3 is built from 17 residues. V lost 2 bases and J 0 bases, leaving 14 bases between the germline ends. The DNA for the CDR3 is TGTGCCAGTAGTATACCTCGGGACGGGAATAGCAATCAGCCCCAGCATTTT. Translated: CASSIPRDGNSNQPQHF.

This clonotype appeared many times. V usage is TRBV19 and J usage is TRBJ2-7; 9 positions match TRBD2. This CDR3 region has 14 residues. Germline loops: CDR1 LNHDA, CDR2 SQIVND (reference sequence). Trimming took 7 bases from V and 2 from J; bases not matched to a gene: 6. In nucleotides, the CDR3 is TGTGCCAGTACCCGGACTAGCGCAGCCTACGAGCAGTACTTC. Residues: CASTRTSAAYEQYF.

This clonotype was seen only a few times. A clone one base away is much larger, so this may be a read error. The rearrangement joins TRBV2 to TRBJ2-7; 9 nucleotides line up with TRBD2. The CDR3 contains 14 residues. The ends lost 8 bases at V and 5 bases at J; junction bases unmatched: 10. CDR1 and CDR2 from the germline V gene are SNHLY and FYNNEI. The CDR3 loop reads CASWMAGGKDEQYF. The CDR3 DNA reads TGTGCCAGCTGGATGGCGGGAGGGAAGGACGAGCAGTACTTC.

This clonotype was seen many times. The chain combines TRBV20-1 with TRBJ2-7, with a possible D match to TRBD1 (5 bases). V lost 3 bases and J 2 bases, leaving 8 bases between the germline ends. This CDR3 contains 12 residues. Germline V gives CDR1 DFQATT, CDR2 SNEGSKA (reference sequence). CDR3 bases: TGCAGTGCTAGCGAGACAGCCTACGAGCAGTACTTC. It translates to CSASETAYEQYF.